This TCR beta chain emerged from a study of OX40 agonist ivuxolimab in advanced cancers. Produced via immunoSEQ multiplex PCR; TCRdb's table is partial and in-frame only. This sample carries approximately 70,000 clones, 88% of them seen once, and the ten largest clones take approximately 0.86%. Comments on this clone: Its target is unknown.

V was pared by 1 base and J by 4 bases, with 4 bases of the junction left unmatched. This CDR3 contains 14 residues. Looked up from germline, CDR1 is LGHNA and CDR2 is YNFKEQ. Study-level results: Dosing at 0.1 to 3.0 mg/kg was accompanied by clonal expansion of CD4+ and CD8+ blood T cells by week 6.

The TCR originated in an adult with an advanced solid tumor such as melanoma, head and neck, liver or kidney cancer. The sequences come from CD4+ or CD8+ T cells sorted from blood, collected in a trial of the OX40 agonist ivuxolimab. V is TRBV4-2 and J is TRBJ2-7; 7 nucleotides match TRBD2. CDR3 loop: CASSQGVGGYEQYF. DNA for the CDR3: TGTGCCAGCAGCCAAGGAGTCGGGGGGTACGAGCAGTACTTC.